This section outlines one TCR beta chain sequence together with its context. CDR3 size: 13 residues. V was pared by 6 bases and J by 5 bases, with 9 bases of the junction left unmatched. CDR1 and CDR2 from the germline V gene are SQVTM and ANQGSEA. The source of the sample is a study of T cells after yellow fever vaccination. TCRdb reprocessed the 5' RACE reads via MiXCR and lists one record per CDR3 protein. The sample records 450,000 to 600,000 distinct CDR3 sequences, 13% being singletons. The sequence was collected from a young man who received the YFV17D yellow fever vaccine. The material was PBMCs, obtained on the day of the yellow fever booster vaccination. The chain couples TRBV29-1 to TRBJ2-7, with 8 bases matching TRBD1. The CDR3 sequence: CSVHGQGRNEQYF. In DNA form, the CDR3 reads TGCAGCGTACACGGACAGGGACGTAACGAGCAGTACTTC.